This TCR beta chain was identified in a study of CD8+ T cells in alopecia areata. Trimming shortened V by 2 bases and J by 4 bases, and 10 bases separated the two germline ends. The CDR3 totals 13 residues. Germline CDR1 reads GTSNPN; CDR2 reads SVGIG (reference sequence). Following RNA extraction, reverse transcription yielded cDNA that acted as the sequencing template. Libraries were prepared by immunoSEQ multiplex PCR; TCRdb keeps only in-frame clonotypes and omits some of them. The sample contains 90,000 to 100,000 clones, about 45% of which appear only once. This rearrangement joins TRBV30 to TRBJ2-3, with TRBD2 as a possible D gene (5 bases). Sample: CD4+ T cells sorted from blood. This clonotype was obtained from a human donor with alopecia areata. The CDR3 protein is CAWSTGGSDTQYF. In nucleotides, the CDR3 is TGTGCCTGGAGTACCGGCGGGTCAGATACGCAGTATTTT.